This T cell receptor beta chain was sequenced in a study of CD8 T cells in ankylosing spondylitis. This clonotype was recorded at least ten times. TCRdb reanalysed the 5' RACE reads using MiXCR and keeps one entry per CDR3 protein. The sample records about 130,000 distinct CDR3 sequences, 7% to 8% being singletons. The clonotype comes from a female donor with ankylosing spondylitis or in good health (not recorded which). The sequencing sample was made of blood, either unsorted or a sorted T cell fraction (not recorded which).

The CDR3 DNA reads as TGTGCCAGCAGTTTAGGGACAGGGAGATACACCGGGGAGCTGTTTTTT. Amino acid sequence: CASSLGTGRYTGELFF. This chain connects TRBV12-3 or TRBV12-4 to TRBJ2-2, with 8 bases lining up with TRBD1. CDR3 size: 16 residues. V shed 1 base and J 3 bases; nucleotides not matched to a gene: 4.